This T cell receptor beta chain was identified during a study of cytomegalovirus exposure and HLA in healthy donors. The PCR made use of 60 Vbeta and 13 Jbeta primers. Method: immunoSEQ multiplex PCR; TCRdb's copy keeps in-frame clones and lacks some. The sample holds fewer than 200,000 clones; approximately 71% are singletons and the top ten take 5% to 5.5%. Germline CDR1 is SGHKS and CDR2 is YYEKEE (reference sequence). The CDR3 consists of 16 residues. Trimming left V 0 bases short and J 3 bases short, with 12 bases between. The receptor was isolated from a woman aged 18-29 years in good health and CMV-seropositive. Material: PBMCs. The genes are TRBV5-5 and TRBJ1-4, with D hard to call. The CDR3 is CASSLERARANEKLFF. CDR3 bases: TGTGCCAGCAGCTTGGAGAGGGCGCGAGCTAATGAAAAACTGTTTTTT.